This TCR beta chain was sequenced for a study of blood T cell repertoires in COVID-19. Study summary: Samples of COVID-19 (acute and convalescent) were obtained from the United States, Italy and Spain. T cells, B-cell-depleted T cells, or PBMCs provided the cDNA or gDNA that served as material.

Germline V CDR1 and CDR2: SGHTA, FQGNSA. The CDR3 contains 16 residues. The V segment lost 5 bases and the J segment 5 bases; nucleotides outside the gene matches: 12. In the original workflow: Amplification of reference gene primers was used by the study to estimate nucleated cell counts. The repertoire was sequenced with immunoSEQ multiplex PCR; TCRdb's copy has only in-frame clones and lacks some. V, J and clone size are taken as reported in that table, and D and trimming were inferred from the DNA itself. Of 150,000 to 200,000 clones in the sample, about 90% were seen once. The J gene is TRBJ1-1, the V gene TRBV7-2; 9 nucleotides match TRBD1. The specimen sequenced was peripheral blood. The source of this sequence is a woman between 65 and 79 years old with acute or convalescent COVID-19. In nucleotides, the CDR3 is TGTGCCAGCAGCCCCCCCTCCGGGACAGGGAGGACTGAAGCTTTCTTT. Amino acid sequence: CASSPPSGTGRTEAFF.